This passage covers 2 T cell receptor beta chains from one sample sequenced in a study of blood T cell repertoires in COVID-19. Method: immunoSEQ multiplex PCR; TCRdb's copy keeps in-frame clones and lacks some. Among 150,000 to 200,000 clones listed, 86% were seen once. Specimen: peripheral blood. These receptor sequences come from a man aged 45-65 years with active or convalescent COVID-19.

V gene TRBV29-1 combines with J gene TRBJ1-1; TRBD1 is a possible D gene (5 bases). The germline CDR1 and CDR2 sequences are SQVTM and ANQGSEA. The CDR3 runs 12 residues. Trimming removed 8 bases at V and 4 bases at J, with 14 bases between. CDR3 region: CSTPGGGTEAFF. Written as DNA, the CDR3 is TGCAGCACACCGGGGGGGGGCACTGAAGCTTTCTTT.

The V and J genes are TRBV6-5 and TRBJ1-1; 7 bases fit TRBD1. The V gene end was trimmed by 6 bases and the J gene end by 1 base; junction bases not matched to a gene: 5. CDR1 and CDR2 from the germline V gene are MNHEY and SVGAGI. The length of the CDR3 is 14 residues. The CDR3 DNA reads as TGTGCCAGCAGGACCCGGGACAGGAACACTGAAGCTTTCTTT. Translation gives CASRTRDRNTEAFF.